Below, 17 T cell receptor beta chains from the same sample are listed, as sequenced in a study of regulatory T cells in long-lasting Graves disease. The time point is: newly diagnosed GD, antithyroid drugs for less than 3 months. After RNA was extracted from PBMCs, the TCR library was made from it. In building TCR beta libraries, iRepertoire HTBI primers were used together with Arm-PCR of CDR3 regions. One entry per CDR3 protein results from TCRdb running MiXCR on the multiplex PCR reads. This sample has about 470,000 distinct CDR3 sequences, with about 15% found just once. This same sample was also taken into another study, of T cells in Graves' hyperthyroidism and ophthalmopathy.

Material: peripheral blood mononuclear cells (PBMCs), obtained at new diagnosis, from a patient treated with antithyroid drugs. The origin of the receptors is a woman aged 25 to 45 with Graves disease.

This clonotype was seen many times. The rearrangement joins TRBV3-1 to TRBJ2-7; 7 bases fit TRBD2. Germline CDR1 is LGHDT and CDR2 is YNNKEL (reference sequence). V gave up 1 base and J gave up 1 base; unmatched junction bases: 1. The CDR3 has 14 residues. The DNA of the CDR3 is TGTGCCAGCAGCCAAGTAGCGGGTTCCTACGAGCAGTACTTC. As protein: CASSQVAGSYEQYF.

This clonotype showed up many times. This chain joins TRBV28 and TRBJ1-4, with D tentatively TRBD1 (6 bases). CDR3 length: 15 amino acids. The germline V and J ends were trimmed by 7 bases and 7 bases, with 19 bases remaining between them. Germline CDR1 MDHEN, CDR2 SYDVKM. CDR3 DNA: TGTGCCAGCAAAACGACAGGTCTTCTTAGTGAAAAACTGTTTTTT. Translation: CASKTTGLLSEKLFF. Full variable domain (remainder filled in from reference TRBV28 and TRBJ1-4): DVKVTQSSRYLVKRTGEKVFLECVQDMDHENMFWYRQDPGLGLRLIYFSYDVKMKEKGDIPEGYSVSREKKERFSLILESASTNQTSMYLCASKTTGLLSEKLFFGSGTQLSVL.

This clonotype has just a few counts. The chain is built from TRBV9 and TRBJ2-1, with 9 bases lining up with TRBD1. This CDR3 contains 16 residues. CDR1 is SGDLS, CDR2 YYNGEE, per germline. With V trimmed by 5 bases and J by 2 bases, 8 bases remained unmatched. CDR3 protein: CASSGVQGAAYNEQFF. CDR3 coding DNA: TGTGCCAGCAGTGGAGTACAGGGGGCCGCCTACAATGAGCAGTTCTTC.

CDR3 bases: TGCAGTGCTAGGAATAGCGGTGGTTACGAGCAGTACTTC. Translation: CSARNSGGYEQYF. The chain joins TRBV20-1 to TRBJ2-7; TRBD2 is a possible D gene (6 bases). The CDR3 runs to 13 residues. The V end was cut by 3 bases, the J end by 4 bases, with 13 bases between. In germline, CDR1 is DFQATT, CDR2 SNEGSKA (reference sequence).

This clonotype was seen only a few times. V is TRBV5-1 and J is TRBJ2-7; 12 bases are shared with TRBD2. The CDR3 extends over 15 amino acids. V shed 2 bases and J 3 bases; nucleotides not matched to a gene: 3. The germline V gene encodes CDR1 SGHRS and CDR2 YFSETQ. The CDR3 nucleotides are TGCGCCAGCAGCTTTCAGACTAGCGGGAGCTACGAGCAGTACTTC. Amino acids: CASSFQTSGSYEQYF. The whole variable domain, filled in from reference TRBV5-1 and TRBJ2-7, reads KAGVTQTPRYLIKTRGQQVTLSCSPISGHRSVSWYQQTPGQGLQFLFEYFSETQRNKGNFPGRFSGRQFSNSRSEMNVSTLELGDSALYLCASSFQTSGSYEQYFGPGTRLTVT.

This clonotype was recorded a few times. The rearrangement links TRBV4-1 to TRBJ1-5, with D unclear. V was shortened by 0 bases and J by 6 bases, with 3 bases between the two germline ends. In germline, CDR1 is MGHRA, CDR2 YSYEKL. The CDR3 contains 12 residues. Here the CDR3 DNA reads TGCGCCAGCAGCCAAGAGGGTCAGCCCCAGCATTTT. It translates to CASSQEGQPQHF.

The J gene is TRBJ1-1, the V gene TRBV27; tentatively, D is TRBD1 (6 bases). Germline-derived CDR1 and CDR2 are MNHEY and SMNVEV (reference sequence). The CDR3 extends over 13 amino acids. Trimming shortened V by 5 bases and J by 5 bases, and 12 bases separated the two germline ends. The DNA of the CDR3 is TGTGCCAGCAGTCCCCAGACAGGAACTGAAGCTTTCTTT. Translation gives CASSPQTGTEAFF.

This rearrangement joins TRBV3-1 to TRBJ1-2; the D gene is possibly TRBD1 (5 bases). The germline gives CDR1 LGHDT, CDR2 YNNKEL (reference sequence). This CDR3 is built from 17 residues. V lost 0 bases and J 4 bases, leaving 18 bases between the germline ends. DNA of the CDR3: TGTGCCAGCAGCCAAGAGGGCACTCTGGGGCTCCGCTATGGCTACACCTTC. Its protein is CASSQEGTLGLRYGYTF.

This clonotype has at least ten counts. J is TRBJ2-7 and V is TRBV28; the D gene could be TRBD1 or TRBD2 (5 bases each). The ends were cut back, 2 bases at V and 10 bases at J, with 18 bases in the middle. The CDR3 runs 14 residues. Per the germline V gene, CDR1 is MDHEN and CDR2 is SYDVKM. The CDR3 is CASSLHRGPGTQYF. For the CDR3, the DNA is TGTGCCAGCAGTTTACACCGGGGCCCCGGCACACAGTACTTC.

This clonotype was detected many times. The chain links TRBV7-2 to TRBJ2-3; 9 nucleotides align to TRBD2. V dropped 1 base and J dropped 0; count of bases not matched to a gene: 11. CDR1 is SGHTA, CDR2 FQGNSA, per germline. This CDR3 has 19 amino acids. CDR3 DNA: TGTGCCAGCAGCTTAGTTAGGGCGGCTAGCGGGGACAGCACAGATACGCAGTATTTT. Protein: CASSLVRAASGDSTDTQYF.

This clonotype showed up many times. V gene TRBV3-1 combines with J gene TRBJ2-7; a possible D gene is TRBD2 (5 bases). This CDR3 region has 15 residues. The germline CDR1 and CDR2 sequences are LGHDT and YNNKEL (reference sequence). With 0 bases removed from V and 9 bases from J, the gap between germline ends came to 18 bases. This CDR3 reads CASSQDLRTLSGQYF. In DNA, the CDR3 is TGTGCCAGCAGCCAAGACCTCAGGACCTTGAGCGGGCAGTACTTC.

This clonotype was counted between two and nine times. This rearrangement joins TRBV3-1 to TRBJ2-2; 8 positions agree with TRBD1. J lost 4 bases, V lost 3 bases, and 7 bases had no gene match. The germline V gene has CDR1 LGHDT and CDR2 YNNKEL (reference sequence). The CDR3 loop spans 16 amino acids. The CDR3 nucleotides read TGTGCCAGCAGCCAGTCCCGGGACAGGATCACCGGGGAGCTGTTTTTT. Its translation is CASSQSRDRITGELFF.

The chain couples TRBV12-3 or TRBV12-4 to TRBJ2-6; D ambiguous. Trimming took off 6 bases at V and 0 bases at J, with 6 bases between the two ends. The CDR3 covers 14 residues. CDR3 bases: TGTGCCAGCAGGTCTACCTCTGGGGCCAACGTCCTGACTTTC. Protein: CASRSTSGANVLTF.

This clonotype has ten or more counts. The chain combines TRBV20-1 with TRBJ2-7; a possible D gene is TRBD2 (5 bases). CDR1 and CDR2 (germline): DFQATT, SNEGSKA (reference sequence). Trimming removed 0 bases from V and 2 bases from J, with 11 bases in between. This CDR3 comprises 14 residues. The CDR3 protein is CSARDPLAAYEQYF. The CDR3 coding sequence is TGCAGTGCTAGAGATCCCCTAGCCGCCTACGAGCAGTACTTC.

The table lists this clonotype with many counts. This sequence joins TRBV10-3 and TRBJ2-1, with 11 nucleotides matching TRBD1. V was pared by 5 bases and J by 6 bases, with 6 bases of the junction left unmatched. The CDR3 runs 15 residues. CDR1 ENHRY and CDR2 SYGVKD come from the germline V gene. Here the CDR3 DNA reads TGTGCCATCAGTATGGGACAGGGGGATGGCAATGAGCAGTTCTTC. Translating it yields CAISMGQGDGNEQFF.

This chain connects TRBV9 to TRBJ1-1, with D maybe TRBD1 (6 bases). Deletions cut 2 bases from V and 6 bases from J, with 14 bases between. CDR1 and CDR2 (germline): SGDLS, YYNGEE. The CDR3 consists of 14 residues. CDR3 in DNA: TGTGCCAGCAGCGTGGACAGACGCAATCCTGAAGCTTTCTTT. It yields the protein CASSVDRRNPEAFF. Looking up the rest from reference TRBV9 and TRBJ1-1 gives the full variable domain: DSGVTQTPKHLITATGQRVTLRCSPRSGDLSVYWYQQSLDQGLQFLIQYYNGEERAKGNILERFSAQQFPDLHSELNLSSLELGDSALYFCASSVDRRNPEAFFGQGTRLTVV.

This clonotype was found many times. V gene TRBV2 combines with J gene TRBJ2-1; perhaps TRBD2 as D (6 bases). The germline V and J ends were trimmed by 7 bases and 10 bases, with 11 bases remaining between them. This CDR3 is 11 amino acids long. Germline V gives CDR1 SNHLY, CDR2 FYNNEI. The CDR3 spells CASTPGGEQFF. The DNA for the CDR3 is TGTGCCAGCACCCCTGGGGGGGAGCAGTTCTTC.